The 32 T cell receptor beta chains below were found in one sample sequenced in a study of radiation and T cells in renal cell carcinoma. Treatment described: 15 Gy SBRT to primary tumor, nephrectomy 4 weeks later. Only in-frame clones appear in the TCRdb table, and some are missing; sequencing was by immunoSEQ multiplex PCR. The profile shows about 15,000 clones, under 70% of them singletons. Source: tumor tissue, taken from a patient whose treatment included radiotherapy and nephrectomy. All receptors derive from a woman aged 70-85 years with renal cell carcinoma.

This clone was recorded a few times. Other DNA sequences in the same sample also yield this CDR3. This chain uses TRBV7-6 with TRBJ2-2, with TRBD1 matching 7 bases. The CDR3 runs 16 residues. The germline V gene encodes CDR1 SGHVS and CDR2 FNYEAQ. Trimming at V came to 2 bases and at J to 1 base, leaving 4 bases not matched to a gene. Here the CDR3 DNA reads TGTGCCAGCAGCTTAAGGGGGCGCGGGAACACCGGGGAGCTGTTTTTT. Amino acid sequence: CASSLRGRGNTGELFF.

The chain links TRBV6-6 to TRBJ2-3; 10 nucleotides line up with TRBD2. Trimming took 6 bases from V and 7 from J; bases not matched to a gene: 10. The V gene's germline CDR1 is MNHNY and CDR2 SVGAGI (reference sequence). The CDR3 extends over 15 amino acids. CDR3: CASRERGGLGNTQYF. The CDR3 coding sequence is TGTGCCAGCAGGGAGCGGGGGGGCTTGGGAAATACGCAGTATTTT.

This clone turned up a few times. This sequence joins TRBV7-9 and TRBJ2-7; tentatively, D is TRBD1 or TRBD2 (5 bases each). Trimming shortened V by 5 bases and J by 0 bases, and 11 bases separated the two germline ends. The CDR3 length is 14 residues. Germline V gene data show CDR1 as SEHNR and CDR2 as FQNEAQ (reference sequence). The CDR3 coding sequence is TGTGCCAGCAGCCCCCGGGACGGCTCCTACGAGCAGTACTTC. Protein sequence: CASSPRDGSYEQYF.

The chain is built from TRBV5-1 and TRBJ2-4; TRBD2 aligns across 14 bases. The junction had 11 bases not matched to a gene; V was cut back by 4 bases and J by 2 bases. CDR3 length: 19 amino acids. The germline gives CDR1 SGHRS, CDR2 YFSETQ. The CDR3 protein is CASSLIPGLAGVTKNIQYF. CDR3 sequence (DNA): TGCGCCAGCAGCCTCATACCGGGACTAGCGGGAGTCACCAAAAACATTCAGTACTTC.

This clone came up a few times. The J gene is TRBJ1-6, the V gene TRBV6-5; possible D gene TRBD1, 5 bases. V gave up 6 bases and J gave up 7 bases, with 16 bases separating them. The germline CDR1 and CDR2 sequences are MNHEY and SVGAGI. The CDR3 contains 15 residues. CDR3 sequence reads: CASRREGVNNSPLHF. The CDR3, as DNA: TGTGCCAGCAGGCGGGAAGGGGTAAACAATTCACCCCTCCACTTT.

This chain connects TRBV6-6 to TRBJ1-2; weak D call: TRBD1 (6 bases). V was trimmed by 8 bases and J by 3 bases, leaving 10 bases between them. Germline V lookup: CDR1 MNHNY, CDR2 SVGAGI (reference sequence). This CDR3 has 12 residues. The CDR3 coding sequence is TGTGCCAGCGGGGACACCGACTATGGCTACACCTTC. This translates into CASGDTDYGYTF.

This clone has just one count. The V gene is TRBV5-1, the J gene TRBJ2-3; D unclear. V was shortened by 0 bases and J by 2 bases, with 10 bases between the two germline ends. This CDR3 spans 15 amino acids. Per germline, CDR1 SGHRS and CDR2 YFSETQ. The CDR3 sequence is CASSLVSVLTDTQYF. Here the CDR3 DNA reads TGCGCCAGCAGCTTGGTTTCAGTTCTCACAGATACGCAGTATTTT.

This clone counts as medium-sized. The V and J genes are TRBV27 and TRBJ1-2; tentatively, D is TRBD1 (5 bases). The germline V gene has CDR1 MNHEY and CDR2 SMNVEV (reference sequence). The V and J ends lost 4 bases and 0 bases respectively, with 9 bases between them. The CDR3 totals 14 residues. The CDR3 bases are TGTGCCAGCAGTTCCAGGGCTGCTAACTATGGCTACACCTTC. The encoded protein is CASSSRAANYGYTF.

The J gene is TRBJ2-1, the V gene TRBV19; 7 positions match TRBD2. Germline V gene data show CDR1 as LNHDA and CDR2 as SQIVND (reference sequence). V dropped 1 base and J dropped 12; count of bases not matched to a gene: 6. There are 13 residues in the CDR3. The chain's CDR3 is CASSIASGGLQFF. For the CDR3, the DNA is TGTGCCAGTAGTATAGCGTCGGGGGGACTGCAGTTCTTC.

The rearrangement links TRBV6-6 to TRBJ2-1; the match to TRBD2 covers 7 bases. Germline CDR1 MNHNY, CDR2 SVGAGI (reference sequence). The ends lost 11 bases at V and 9 bases at J; junction bases unmatched: 19. The CDR3 sequence is 15 residues long. This CDR3 is CAASWREKFGGEQFF. The CDR3 nucleotides read TGTGCCGCCAGTTGGCGGGAGAAATTCGGCGGTGAGCAGTTCTTC.

The chain recombines TRBV7-8 with TRBJ1-4; 9 bases fit TRBD1. The CDR3 covers 20 residues. V gave up 1 base and J gave up 0 bases; unmatched junction bases: 12. From germline, CDR1 is SGHVS and CDR2 FQNEAQ. The CDR3 DNA reads as TGTGCCAGCAGCTTAGTGTTGTGGGACAGGGTGACCCCAACTAATGAAAAACTGTTTTTT. It encodes CASSLVLWDRVTPTNEKLFF.

This clone was observed a few times. This chain joins TRBV2 and TRBJ2-5; D is possibly TRBD1 or TRBD2 (6 bases each). CDR3 length: 15 amino acids. The ends were cut back, 7 bases at V and 1 base at J, with 16 bases in the middle. Germline V CDR1 and CDR2: SNHLY, FYNNEI. CDR3 sequence reads: CASINGGGLQETQYF. In DNA form, the CDR3 reads TGTGCCAGCATAAACGGGGGCGGGCTCCAAGAGACCCAGTACTTC.

The chain combines TRBV11-2 with TRBJ1-1; unclear D gene. Trimming removed 0 bases from V and 10 bases from J, with 9 bases in between. This CDR3 spans 12 amino acids. CDR1 and CDR2 (germline): SGHAT, FQNNGV. The CDR3 nucleotides read TGTGCCAGCAGCTTAGATAGGCGGGTAGCTTTCTTT. Protein: CASSLDRRVAFF.

The chain has TRBV10-3 and TRBJ2-2; TRBD1 matches 7 bases. This CDR3 has 14 amino acids. Germline V gene data show CDR1 as ENHRY and CDR2 as SYGVKD. Germline trimming cut 7 bases from V and 5 bases from J; bases unmatched to any gene: 7. CDR3 protein: CAIKPAQGTGELFF. The CDR3 DNA follows: TGTGCCATCAAACCCGCACAGGGGACCGGGGAGCTGTTTTTT.

The V and J genes are TRBV19 and TRBJ1-5; D unresolved. Germline-derived CDR1 and CDR2 are LNHDA and SQIVND (reference sequence). This CDR3 contains 13 residues. V dropped 5 bases and J dropped 4 bases, with 9 bases sitting between them. The CDR3 sequence is CASSPGWNQPQHF. CDR3 bases: TGTGCCAGTAGTCCGGGGTGGAATCAGCCCCAGCATTTT.

This chain joins TRBV19 and TRBJ2-7; 7 positions agree with TRBD2. The CDR3 consists of 15 residues. Germline-derived CDR1 and CDR2 are LNHDA and SQIVND (reference sequence). V trimming: 4 bases; J trimming: 6 bases; junction bases outside the gene matches: 12. DNA for the CDR3: TGTGCCAGTAGTAGTTCGGGCGGGAGCGTCGGCGAGCAGTACTTC. This sequence encodes CASSSSGGSVGEQYF.

At least ten counts were recorded for this clone. The V call is TRBV27, the J call TRBJ2-1; D call uncertain. This CDR3 region has 15 residues. From germline, CDR1 is MNHEY and CDR2 SMNVEV (reference sequence). Between the trimmed V and J ends, which lost 6 bases and 0 bases, there was a span of 12 bases. Here the CDR3 reads CASSLHLSSYNEQFF. CDR3 coding DNA: TGTGCCAGCAGCCTACACCTCTCCTCCTACAATGAGCAGTTCTTC.

The chain carries TRBV27 and TRBJ1-1; D is perhaps TRBD1 (5 bases). V was shortened by 6 bases and J by 4 bases, with 18 bases between the two germline ends. In germline, CDR1 is MNHEY, CDR2 SMNVEV (reference sequence). This CDR3 spans 15 amino acids. The CDR3 bases are TGTGCCAGCAGGCACCTCCGCGAAGGGGCCACTGAAGCTTTCTTT. It encodes CASRHLREGATEAFF.

This clone was detected a few times. The chain employs TRBV7-9 and TRBJ1-2, with D maybe TRBD1 (5 bases). Trimming removed 3 bases from V and 0 bases from J, with 11 bases in between. The CDR3 contains 15 residues. CDR1 is SEHNR, CDR2 FQNEAQ, per germline (reference sequence). CDR3 sequence: CASSLYQGPNYGYTF. CDR3 sequence (DNA): TGTGCCAGCAGCTTGTATCAGGGTCCTAACTATGGCTACACCTTC.

The chain combines TRBV9 with TRBJ2-3, with 7 bases lining up with TRBD2. V trimming: 0 bases; J trimming: 2 bases; junction bases outside the gene matches: 3. The CDR3 consists of 15 residues. From germline, CDR1 is SGDLS and CDR2 YYNGEE. In DNA, the CDR3 is TGTGCCAGCAGCGTAGTGGGAGGGGACACAGATACGCAGTATTTT. Its translation: CASSVVGGDTDTQYF.

This clone was detected only once. The gene calls are TRBV6-4 and TRBJ2-7; the match to TRBD2 covers 7 bases. Per germline, CDR1 MRHNA and CDR2 SNTAGT. The CDR3 contains 12 residues. Losses at the gene ends were 4 bases for V and 11 bases for J; bases not matched to a gene: 8. CDR3 sequence: CASSVGGRGEYF. The CDR3 DNA sequence: TGTGCCAGCAGTGTTGGCGGGAGAGGCGAGTACTTC.

V usage is TRBV5-1 and J usage is TRBJ2-5; D is possibly TRBD1 or TRBD2 (5 bases each). The CDR3 has 12 amino acids. V shed 3 bases and J shed 5 bases, with 8 bases lying between them. The germline CDR1 and CDR2 sequences are SGHRS and YFSETQ. The CDR3 reads CASSSEGETQYF. CDR3 coding DNA: TGCGCCAGCAGCTCCGAGGGGGAGACCCAGTACTTC.

The rearrangement links TRBV6-5 to TRBJ1-3; possible D gene TRBD1, 6 bases. Between the trimmed V and J ends, which lost 6 bases and 0 bases, there was a span of 12 bases. This CDR3 is built from 15 residues. CDR1 and CDR2 from the germline V gene are MNHEY and SVGAGI. The CDR3 reads CASSRQALSGNTIYF. CDR3 sequence (DNA): TGTGCCAGCAGCCGACAGGCGCTCTCTGGAAACACCATATATTTT.

The chain couples TRBV4-1 to TRBJ2-7, with D perhaps TRBD1 (6 bases). This CDR3 spans 15 amino acids. Germline-derived CDR1 and CDR2 are MGHRA and YSYEKL. V gave up 1 base and J gave up 4 bases, with 14 bases separating them. CDR3 residues: CASSQGPGDGYEQYF. CDR3 nucleotides: TGCGCCAGCAGCCAAGGGCCAGGGGATGGGTACGAGCAGTACTTC.

The rearrangement joins TRBV7-9 to TRBJ1-2; perhaps TRBD1 as D (5 bases). The V gene lost 5 bases and the J gene lost 4 bases, with 17 bases spanning the gap. Germline lookup yields CDR1 SEHNR and CDR2 FQNEAQ (reference sequence). The CDR3 is 15 residues long. CDR3 loop: CASSPRMQQGYGYTF. CDR3 DNA sequence: TGTGCCAGCAGCCCCCGCATGCAGCAGGGCTATGGCTACACCTTC.

CDR3 sequence reads: CASSGGMRGPQHF. The CDR3 DNA sequence: TGCGCCAGCAGTGGTGGCATGAGGGGGCCCCAGCATTTT. The chain couples TRBV10-2 to TRBJ1-5; D possibly corresponds to TRBD1 (5 bases). Germline loops: CDR1 WSHSY, CDR2 SAAADI. The CDR3 runs 13 residues. V dropped 4 bases and J dropped 9 bases, with 13 bases sitting between them.

V gene TRBV28 combines with J gene TRBJ1-1; 10 nucleotides agree with TRBD1. Unmatched junction bases numbered 7, after V lost 7 bases and J lost 5 bases. Germline values: CDR1 MDHEN, CDR2 SYDVKM. The CDR3 sequence is 14 residues long. CDR3 amino acids: CASTLDRGRTEAFF. CDR3 coding DNA: TGTGCCAGCACCCTTGACAGGGGGCGGACTGAAGCTTTCTTT.

This chain joins TRBV25-1 and TRBJ1-2, with a weak D call TRBD1 (6 bases). Per the germline V gene, CDR1 is MGHDK and CDR2 is SYGVNS. Trimming removed 8 bases from V and 5 bases from J, with 9 bases in between. The CDR3 has 11 residues. CDR3 nucleotides: TGTGCCAGCCGACAGGCGTATGGCTACACCTTC. This sequence encodes CASRQAYGYTF.

Sample share makes this clone medium-sized. The chain links TRBV5-6 to TRBJ2-1, with 9 bases fitting TRBD1. V lost 0 bases and J lost 2; bases outside the gene matches: 0. CDR1 SGHDT and CDR2 YYEEEE come from the germline V gene. This CDR3 has 15 residues. The CDR3 here is CASSLGDRAYNEQFF. DNA of the CDR3: TGTGCCAGCAGCTTGGGGGACAGGGCCTACAATGAGCAGTTCTTC.

The chain combines TRBV18 with TRBJ2-7, with a possible D match to TRBD1 (5 bases). Trimming removed 3 bases at V and 6 bases at J, with 18 bases between. The length of the CDR3 is 15 residues. Germline CDR1 and CDR2: KGHSH and LQKENI. CDR3 amino acids: CASSPPVQGGLEQYF. As DNA, the CDR3 is TGTGCCAGCTCACCGCCGGTTCAGGGTGGGCTCGAGCAGTACTTC. The full variable domain, with the rest looked up from reference TRBV18 and TRBJ2-7, is NAGVMQNPRHLVRRRGQEARLRCSPMKGHSHVYWYRQLPEEGLKFMVYLQKENIIDESGMPKERFSAEFPKEGPSILRIQQVVRGDSAAYFCASSPPVQGGLEQYFGPGTRLTVT.

The chain combines TRBV6-5 with TRBJ1-3; 7 nucleotides line up with TRBD1. The CDR3 runs to 15 residues. Germline CDR1 is MNHEY and CDR2 is SVGAGI. Losses at the gene ends were 6 bases for V and 2 bases for J; bases not matched to a gene: 7. The CDR3 spells CASSRNRGPGNTIYF. CDR3 in DNA: TGTGCCAGCAGCCGAAACAGGGGCCCTGGAAACACCATATATTTT.

The rearrangement links TRBV19 to TRBJ1-1; 8 bases are a match to TRBD1. Germline lookup yields CDR1 LNHDA and CDR2 SQIVND (reference sequence). CDR3 length: 14 residues. V gave up 5 bases and J gave up 0 bases; unmatched junction bases: 2. CDR3: CASSGQGMNTEAFF. The CDR3 DNA reads TGTGCCAGTAGTGGACAGGGCATGAACACTGAAGCTTTCTTT. The full variable domain, its missing parts supplied by reference TRBV19 and TRBJ1-1, is DGGITQSPKYLFRKEGQNVTLSCEQNLNHDAMYWYRQDPGQGLRLIYYSQIVNDFQKGDIAEGYSVSREKKESFPLTVTSAQKNPTAFYLCASSGQGMNTEAFFGQGTRLTVV.